This TCR beta chain was documented in a study of T cells in tuberculosis (dated by TCRdb to the late 2010s). Context from the whole study: To characterize T cells specific for the mycobacterial lipid antigen glucose monomycolate (GMM), the study used CD1B tetramers together with high-throughput TCR immunosequencing. A South African clinical cohort compared IGRA-negative adolescents, IGRA-positive adolescents with latent tuberculosis and adults with active tuberculosis, roughly 9 per group. PBMC from active tuberculosis patients were archived either before standard anti-tuberculosis treatment began or within 7 days of the start of that treatment.

What the authors observed across the whole study: Smaller mean NN-distances to GMM-specific TCRs were observed in active tuberculosis TCR-alpha repertoires than in IGRA-negative controls, suggesting clonal expansion of GMM-specific TCRs. Using GEM motif frequencies, a classifier achieved over 65% accuracy, whereas a classifier built on the diverse GMM-specific repertoire got to less than 90% accuracy (AUROC around 0.88). The smaller NN-distances in active tuberculosis patients were driven in part by shorter CDR3-alpha lengths, while the difference seen for TCR-beta was not statistically significant. Which clinical samples got chosen depended on the availability of cryopreserved specimens, and the active tuberculosis cases were adults, whereas the controls were adolescents.

What the time point label conveys for this sample: new active TB diagnosis, blood taken before or within 7 days of starting treatment. The active tuberculosis patients were newly diagnosed, HIV-seronegative South African adults aged 18 years or older. Confirmation of active tuberculosis came from positive sputum smear microscopy and/or a positive M. tuberculosis culture. Immunosequencing was performed on unsorted cryopreserved PBMC and covered around 100,000 T cells per clinical donor on average. A note on this clone: Its antigen specificity is not known. No base qualities exist here, and no much larger clone lies one base off it.

Including cysteine and phenylalanine, the CDR3 has 13 amino acids. The only DNA kept is the CDR3, 39 bases in frame from the first base. In the germline V gene, CDR1 corresponds to MDHEN and CDR2 to SYDVKM. The germline ends are 10 bases apart after V is trimmed by 5 bases and J by 3 bases. The immunoSEQ multiplex PCR assay was used to generate TCR libraries, with TCR-beta and/or TCR-alpha/delta assays applied to each sample. The Illumina high-throughput platform was used to sequence the amplified TCR libraries. In the original analysis: Clustering and dimensionality reduction were performed using pairwise TCRdist distances among GMM-specific receptors from ex vivo sorted or in vitro expanded T cells. Each clinical repertoire was assigned a mean NN-distance score, defined as the average TCRdist to the nearest 10% of tetramer-positive reference sequences. GEM TCR motif frequency was calculated as the fraction of unique TCRs that matched known GEM sequences by V/J usage and CDR3 length. Active tuberculosis was classified by linear discriminant analysis with leave-one-out cross-validation, implemented in scikit-learn. In its TCRdb copy, this immuneACCESS table keeps in-frame sequences only and misses some clones. Where compared with another copy, unresolved V genes explain less than half of these, and the others have no known cause. V and J calls and clone size follow that table, whereas D and trimming were derived from the DNA. This sample is represented by tens of thousands of clones; about 91% of them were singletons. The ten top clones hold approximately 2.4% of the sample.

The TCR originated in an adult with tuberculosis. The specimen was PBMCs, collected at tuberculosis diagnosis. The chain links TRBV28 with TRBJ1-2; perhaps TRBD1 is the D gene, with 6 bases matching. The nucleotides are TGTGCCAGCAGTCAGGGGAACGACTATGGCTACACCTTC. Its protein is CASSQGNDYGYTF.